This T cell receptor (beta chain) was obtained from a study of cytomegalovirus exposure and HLA in healthy donors. Study-wide points: 150 or so TCR beta chains were listed as cytomegalovirus-associated. Per published reports, the classifier diagnosed cytomegalovirus status with high specificity and sensitivity.

V gave up 8 bases and J gave up 4 bases; unmatched junction bases: 6. The CDR3 has 13 residues. The V gene's germline CDR1 is MDHEN and CDR2 SYDVKM. The data were produced by immunoSEQ multiplex PCR, yet TCRdb's version contains in-frame clones alone and is incomplete. Here the sample spans roughly 330,000 clones, approximately 86% being singletons. Points on this clone: Its specificity is unknown.

The sequence derives from a woman aged 25 to 39 in good health and CMV-seropositive. Source material: PBMCs. The chain recombines TRBV28 with TRBJ1-2; 8 bases are a match to TRBD1. The CDR3 nucleotides read TGTGCCAGCTCGGCAGGGGGCTCCTATGGCTACACCTTC. It translates to CASSAGGSYGYTF.